This T cell receptor beta chain is from a study of early T cells in non-severe SARS-CoV-2 infection. Study-wide context: Chains stayed unpaired after sequencing of bulk RNA from unsorted whole blood. Study results and limitations: Matching results from VDJdb favored anti-spike CD8 responses, leaving private and CD4 specificities undetected.

Germline CDR1 is MNHEY and CDR2 is SMNVEV (reference sequence). The CDR3 has 17 residues. V was cut by 5 bases and J by 1 base, with 21 bases left in between. Each cDNA molecule carried a unique molecular identifier. TCRdb fed the 5' RACE reads into MiXCR, producing one record per CDR3 protein. The table has some 40,000 distinct CDR3 sequences, 4.5% to 5% seen once. This clonotype was observed many times. Its specificity is unknown. What was sequenced was whole blood. The receptor was derived from an adult who was a healthcare worker with PCR-confirmed SARS-CoV-2 infection or an uninfected control (not recorded which). The chain employs TRBV27 and TRBJ2-7; unclear D gene. The CDR3 sequence: CASSSRASGQGSYEQYF. In DNA form, the CDR3 reads TGTGCCAGCAGTAGTAGGGCTTCGGGTCAAGGGTCCTACGAGCAGTACTTC.